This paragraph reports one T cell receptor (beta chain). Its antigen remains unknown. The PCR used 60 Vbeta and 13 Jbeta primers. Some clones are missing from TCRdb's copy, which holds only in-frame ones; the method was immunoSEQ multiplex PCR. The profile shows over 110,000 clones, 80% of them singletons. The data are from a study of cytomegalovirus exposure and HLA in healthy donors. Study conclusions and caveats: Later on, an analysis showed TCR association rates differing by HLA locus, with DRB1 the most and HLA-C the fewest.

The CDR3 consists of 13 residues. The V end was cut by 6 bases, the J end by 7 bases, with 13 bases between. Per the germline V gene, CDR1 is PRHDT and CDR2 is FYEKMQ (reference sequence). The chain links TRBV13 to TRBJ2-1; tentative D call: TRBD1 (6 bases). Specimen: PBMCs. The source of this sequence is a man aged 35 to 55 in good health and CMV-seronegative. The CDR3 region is CASRSGVRNEQFF. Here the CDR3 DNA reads TGTGCCAGCAGATCAGGGGTGCGGAATGAGCAGTTCTTC. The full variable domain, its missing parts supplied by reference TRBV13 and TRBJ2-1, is AAGVIQSPRHLIKEKRETATLKCYPIPRHDTVYWYQQGPGQDPQFLISFYEKMQSDKGSIPDRFSAQQFSDYHSELNMSSLELGDSALYFCASRSGVRNEQFFGPGTRLTVL.